These 3 T cell receptor beta chains originate from one sample sequenced in a study of CD4+ T cells in melanoma. TCRdb keeps only in-frame clones here, not all; method: immunoSEQ multiplex PCR. Here the sample spans about 140,000 clones, about nine tenths being singletons. The receptors were sampled from a human donor with melanoma.

The chain has TRBV5-1 and TRBJ1-2, with a tentative D call TRBD1 (6 bases). V gave up 3 bases and J gave up 5 bases, with 11 bases separating them. Germline CDR1 reads SGHRS; CDR2 reads YFSETQ. The CDR3 is 13 residues long. The CDR3 nucleotides are TGCGCCAGCAGCTATGAGGGGGGATATGGCTACACCTTC. Its protein is CASSYEGGYGYTF. Combining the CDR3 with reference TRBV5-1 and TRBJ1-2 gives the whole variable domain KAGVTQTPRYLIKTRGQQVTLSCSPISGHRSVSWYQQTPGQGLQFLFEYFSETQRNKGNFPGRFSGRQFSNSRSEMNVSTLELGDSALYLCASSYEGGYGYTFGSGTRLTVV.

The chain uses TRBV29-1 and TRBJ1-6; TRBD1 is a possible D gene (6 bases). CDR3 length: 13 residues. Germline lookup yields CDR1 SQVTM and CDR2 ANQGSEA. V was trimmed by 4 bases and J by 5 bases, leaving 9 bases between them. CDR3 DNA sequence: TGCAGCGTTGGGCAGGGGAATAATTCACCCCTCCACTTT. Amino acid sequence: CSVGQGNNSPLHF.

The chain combines TRBV18 with TRBJ1-6; possibly TRBD1 for D (6 bases). Trimming took 3 bases from V and 9 from J, leaving 15 bases between them. Per germline, CDR1 KGHSH and CDR2 LQKENI. The CDR3 has 15 residues. The CDR3 sequence is CASSPDSSRGSPLHF. The CDR3 bases are TGTGCCAGCTCACCGGACAGTTCTCGCGGTTCACCCCTCCACTTT.